These T cell receptor beta chains were read from a single sample in a study of T cell responses to AZD1222 COVID-19 vaccine. TCRdb's table, derived via immunoSEQ multiplex PCR, lists solely in-frame clones and lacks some. This table has approximately 80,000 clones, approximately 85% appearing once. The source was peripheral blood, collected 28 days after the second AZD1222 dose. Every receptor here comes from an adult who received the AZD1222 COVID-19 vaccine. CDR3s leave out the opening cysteine and the closing phenylalanine or tryptophan.

J	length	V	CDR3
TRBJ2-1	14	TRBV9	ASSVVAGLGANEQF
TRBJ1-2	13	TRBV3-1/TRBV3-2	ASSQEIGANYGYT
TRBJ2-7	14	TRBV28	ASSSQGAMQTYEQY
TRBJ1-4	13	TRBV29-1	SVVGEGPGGEKLF
TRBJ2-3	12	TRBV30	AWVSGRNADTQY
TRBJ2-7	15	TRBV6-1	ASSEALTARLPYEQY
TRBJ1-1	14	TRBV4-1	ASSQGLQGVNTEAF
TRBJ1-5	11	TRBV3-1/TRBV3-2	ASSRDRDQPQH
TRBJ1-2	12	TRBV28	ASSTPGKNYGYT
TRBJ2-7	12	TRBV7-2	ASSLPPTGGEQY
TRBJ1-4	16	TRBV25-1	ASSERRDRAYVGEKLF
TRBJ2-1	12	TRBV30	AWSGTDAPSEQF
TRBJ1-5	12	TRBV27	ASSLAGEAQPQH
TRBJ2-5	12	TRBV6-5	ASNTKGGGETQY
TRBJ1-5	13	TRBV6-6	ASSYSTGGGQPQH
TRBJ1-5	12	TRBV28	ASRPPSEDQPQH
TRBJ1-4	12	TRBV10-3	AISERGVGEKLF
TRBJ2-2	15	TRBV6-6	ASSPSTASGDTGELF
TRBJ2-3	11	TRBV10-1	ASSELVTDTQY
TRBJ2-7	13	TRBV4-3	ASSPGTSGSYEQY
TRBJ2-1	15	TRBV3-1/TRBV3-2	ASSQAISGSSYNEQF
TRBJ1-4	14	TRBV19	ASSSGTGVGDEKLF
TRBJ2-7	14	TRBV2	ASSVSSGTGISEQY
TRBJ2-5	9	TRBV7-3	ASSLQETQY
TRBJ2-1	16	TRBV9	ASSVELAGVSSYNEQF
TRBJ1-5	13	TRBV3-1/TRBV3-2	ASSPRGRGNQPQH
TRBJ1-1	13	TRBV2	ASRRLVTGTAEAF
TRBJ1-4	9	TRBV3-1/TRBV3-2	ASSLHEKLF
TRBJ1-6	12	TRBV4-3	ASSPYVGVSPLH
TRBJ1-5	11	TRBV10-1	ASSLGNDQPQH
TRBJ2-2	11	TRBV24-1	ATSDWASGELF
TRBJ1-3	11	TRBV28	ASRSASGNTIY
TRBJ2-7	14	TRBV28	ASTRGGGGARNEQY
TRBJ1-3	11	TRBV12-3/TRBV12-4	ASSFRAGNTIY
TRBJ2-1	13	TRBV2	ASSRLAGVVYEQF
TRBJ1-5	10	TRBV29-1	SVEDASQPQH
TRBJ1-1	13	TRBV11-3	ASSLGGEMNTEAF
TRBJ1-3	11	TRBV9	ASSVGQHNTIY
TRBJ2-6	15	TRBV3-1/TRBV3-2	ASSQVRNFPGANVLT
TRBJ1-4	13	TRBV27	ASSPRQGTNEKLF
TRBJ2-3	12	TRBV7-2	ASSPTSGVDTQY
TRBJ1-6	14	TRBV28	ASRPGHGPPYSPLH
TRBJ2-7	8	TRBV20-1	SARGNEQY
TRBJ1-2	12	TRBV28	ASSFPARGFGYT
TRBJ2-7	8	TRBV27	ASSTGEQY
TRBJ2-7	11	TRBV28	ASSRKRGYEQY
TRBJ2-7	12	TRBV28	ASRSQGSKYEQY
TRBJ1-5	12	TRBV5-1	ASSLGQSGQPQH
TRBJ1-2	11	TRBV19	ASSHGGSFGYT
TRBJ2-3	14	TRBV21-1	ARPFSAGGLADTQY
TRBJ1-2	13	TRBV4-2	ASSQEKRQGYGYT
TRBJ2-7	14	TRBV4-3	ASSHLYRESSYEQY
TRBJ2-1	12	TRBV5-4	ASSLGQAYNEQF
TRBJ1-1	12	TRBV11-2	ASTPPRMGPEAF
TRBJ1-1	10	TRBV27	ASSLRGEGAF